A single sample gave rise to the 24 T cell receptor beta chains below, sequenced in a study of T cells in Graves' hyperthyroidism and ophthalmopathy. Researchers amplified the TCR beta CDR3 regions from RNA transcripts. RT-PCR in the first round (using the HTBI primer set) targeted the TCR CDR3. TCRdb called the multiplex PCR reads again in MiXCR, with one record for every CDR3 protein. Of about 500,000 distinct CDR3 sequences listed, 17% are singletons. Sample: blood. The receptors were sampled from a woman under 30 with Graves' ophthalmopathy.

This clonotype was recorded many times. This sequence joins TRBV6-2 or TRBV6-3 and TRBJ2-7, with D perhaps matching TRBD1 (5 bases). V dropped 0 bases and J dropped 5 bases, with 20 bases sitting between them. Germline V gene data show CDR1 as MNHEY and CDR2 as SVGEGT. The CDR3 runs 17 residues. The CDR3 DNA reads TGTGCCAGCAGTTACTCGAGCCTTCCAGGGTGGGCCGACGAGCAGTACTTC. This codes for CASSYSSLPGWADEQYF.

J is TRBJ1-4 and V is TRBV7-6, with D tentatively TRBD1 (5 bases). Between the trimmed V and J ends, which lost 5 bases and 8 bases, there was a span of 15 bases. Germline loops: CDR1 SGHVS, CDR2 FNYEAQ. The CDR3 covers 14 residues. DNA for the CDR3: TGTGCCAGCAGCCTAAGAGGGACTGGCGAAAAACTGTTTTTT. Protein product: CASSLRGTGEKLFF.

This chain links TRBV6-2 or TRBV6-3 with TRBJ1-6; TRBD1 matches 8 bases. Germline-derived CDR1 and CDR2 are MNHEY and SVGEGT. The trim removed 6 bases at V and 12 bases at J, leaving 13 bases unmatched. The CDR3 spans 15 residues. The CDR3 DNA sequence: TGTGCCAGCAGCAGTCCGCCGGACAGGGCGGGACCCCTCCACTTT. Amino acids: CASSSPPDRAGPLHF.

Written as DNA, the CDR3 is TGCAGTGCTAGGGGACGGTTCTCCTACGAGCAGTACTTC. Protein sequence: CSARGRFSYEQYF. The chain carries TRBV20-1 and TRBJ2-7; D is perhaps TRBD1 or TRBD2 (5 bases each). The CDR3 contains 13 residues. The V gene lost 3 bases and the J gene lost 0 bases, with 9 bases spanning the gap. Germline V CDR1 and CDR2: DFQATT, SNEGSKA (reference sequence).

The chain has TRBV4-1 and TRBJ1-5, with D maybe TRBD1 (6 bases). Trimming stripped 2 bases from V and 6 bases from J, with 23 bases between. CDR1 and CDR2 (germline): MGHRA, YSYEKL. The CDR3 length is 18 residues. The CDR3 DNA sequence: TGCGCCAGCAGCCAACCGCGCACCGAGGGGGGTGTGGGTCAGCCCCAGCATTTT. Protein: CASSQPRTEGGVGQPQHF.

Many counts were recorded for this clonotype. This chain uses TRBV11-2 with TRBJ2-2; D is undetermined. This CDR3 has 13 residues. Looked up from germline, CDR1 is SGHAT and CDR2 is FQNNGV. V lost 4 bases and J lost 6, with 9 bases in between. CDR3 amino acids: CASSSGQSGELFF. The CDR3 coding sequence is TGTGCCAGCAGCTCTGGGCAGTCCGGGGAGCTGTTTTTT.

This clonotype was detected ten times or more. The chain carries TRBV7-3 and TRBJ2-3; 8 bases are a match to TRBD1. CDR1 is SGHTA, CDR2 FQGTGA, per germline. This CDR3 region has 14 residues. V dropped 5 bases and J dropped 10; count of bases not matched to a gene: 11. CDR3 in amino acids: CASSLTGVQPPQYF. CDR3 nucleotides: TGTGCCAGCAGCCTGACAGGGGTCCAACCTCCGCAGTATTTT.

This clonotype has just a few counts. This chain's CDR3 is CASSLGNLRSGNTIYF. The DNA for the CDR3 is TGTGCCAGCAGTTTGGGGAACCTTCGCTCTGGAAACACCATATATTTT. This chain links TRBV28 with TRBJ1-3; D is unresolved. Germline CDR1 and CDR2: MDHEN and SYDVKM. The CDR3 sequence is 16 residues long. The V and J ends lost 3 bases and 0 bases respectively, with 12 bases between them.

This clonotype was recorded a few times. This chain links TRBV4-2 with TRBJ2-2; the match to TRBD1 covers 7 bases. Per the germline V gene, CDR1 is LGHNA and CDR2 is YNFKEQ. The V and J ends lost 1 base and 0 bases, in that order; junction bases with no gene match: 14. The CDR3 is made up of 20 amino acids. In DNA, the CDR3 is TGTGCCAGCAGCCAAGTGGGGTTCACTCGACAGGGTTCGAACACCGGGGAGCTGTTTTTT. Translating it yields CASSQVGFTRQGSNTGELFF.

The sample holds many counts of this clonotype. The chain uses TRBV12-3 or TRBV12-4 and TRBJ2-3; TRBD1 aligns across 8 bases. This CDR3 has 18 amino acids. Trimming cost V 1 base and J 0 bases; bases outside gene matches: 9. The CDR3, as DNA: TGTGCCAGCAGTTTAGGGACAGGGATGGTCTTCAGCACAGATACGCAGTATTTT. This translates into CASSLGTGMVFSTDTQYF.

This clonotype was counted many times. The chain carries TRBV20-1 and TRBJ1-6; TRBD1 might be the D (5 bases). The CDR3 loop spans 13 amino acids. V was shortened by 7 bases and J by 6 bases, with 13 bases between the two germline ends. CDR1 is DFQATT, CDR2 SNEGSKA, per germline (reference sequence). Here the CDR3 DNA reads TGCAGTGGTATCCCAAGGGGTAATTCACCCCTCCACTTT. Translation gives CSGIPRGNSPLHF.

This clonotype was found many times. The chain is built from TRBV5-1 and TRBJ1-1; 9 nucleotides line up with TRBD1. The CDR3 consists of 19 residues. CDR1 is SGHRS and CDR2 is YFSETQ in the germline V gene. J gave up 4 bases and V 2 bases, and 18 bases lay outside the gene matches. CDR3: CASSFSPHRGPGDSTEAFF. The CDR3 bases are TGCGCCAGCAGCTTCTCCCCCCACAGGGGGCCAGGGGACAGCACTGAAGCTTTCTTT.

The J gene is TRBJ2-3, the V gene TRBV4-1; D may correspond to TRBD1 or TRBD2 (5 bases each). The V gene lost 2 bases and the J gene lost 6 bases, with 15 bases spanning the gap. Germline CDR1 MGHRA, CDR2 YSYEKL. This CDR3 spans 15 amino acids. The CDR3 reads CASSQNRDPLDTQYF. Written as DNA, the CDR3 is TGCGCCAGCAGCCAAAACCGGGACCCCCTGGATACGCAGTATTTT.

As for this clonotype: A much larger clone lies one base from this, so it may be a read error. The chain recombines TRBV12-3 or TRBV12-4 with TRBJ2-7; 8 bases fit TRBD1. Unmatched junction bases numbered 19, after V lost 7 bases and J lost 5 bases. The CDR3 has 17 residues. CDR3 loop: CASNSYRPTGGRNEQYF. DNA for the CDR3: TGTGCCAGCAACTCCTACCGGCCTACAGGGGGGCGGAACGAGCAGTACTTC.

This clonotype was counted ten times or more. The chain is built from TRBV27 and TRBJ2-5; 8 nucleotides align to TRBD1. The trim removed 7 bases at V and 5 bases at J, leaving 12 bases unmatched. The germline CDR1 and CDR2 sequences are MNHEY and SMNVEV (reference sequence). CDR3 length equals 15 residues. CDR3 nucleotides: TGTGCCAGCACCCCCGGACAGGGAGGCGGTGAGACCCAGTACTTC. Translating gives CASTPGQGGGETQYF.

For this clonotype: A much more abundant neighbour one base away suggests this may be a read error. No conserved phenylalanine or tryptophan ends this CDR3, so it is likely a read error. The chain uses TRBV12-3 or TRBV12-4 and TRBJ1-5; D not certain. V lost 4 bases, J lost 4 bases, and 5 bases lay in between. CDR3 length equals 12 residues. The CDR3 loop reads CASSYGNQPQHS. The CDR3, as DNA: TGTGCCAGCAGTTATGGAAATCAGCCCCAGCATTCT.

V is TRBV11-2 and J is TRBJ1-1; tentative D call: TRBD1 (6 bases). The length of the CDR3 is 17 residues. V shed 8 bases and J shed 0 bases, with 22 bases lying between them. Germline V gene data show CDR1 as SGHAT and CDR2 as FQNNGV. CDR3 loop: CASGLGWGPEMNTEAFF. CDR3 in DNA: TGTGCCAGCGGCCTTGGGTGGGGGCCGGAGATGAACACTGAAGCTTTCTTT.

This clonotype was seen only a few times. This sequence joins TRBV9 and TRBJ2-5; 7 bases agree with TRBD2. Germline V CDR1 and CDR2: SGDLS, YYNGEE. The length of the CDR3 is 16 residues. With 4 bases clipped from V and 0 bases from J, the junction kept 9 bases outside the gene matches. This chain's CDR3 is CASSLSWGGDQETQYF. CDR3 bases: TGTGCCAGCAGCTTATCGTGGGGGGGGGACCAAGAGACCCAGTACTTC.

The V gene is TRBV14, the J gene TRBJ2-1, with unresolved D. V shed 3 bases and J shed 6 bases, with 9 bases lying between them. In germline, CDR1 is SGHDN, CDR2 FVKESK. The CDR3 spans 13 residues. The CDR3 bases are TGTGCCAGCAGCCACCCAGTAGGCAATGAGCAGTTCTTC. Protein: CASSHPVGNEQFF.

This clonotype has at least ten counts. This chain links TRBV3-1 with TRBJ1-5; no firm D call. Between the trimmed V and J ends, which lost 4 bases and 6 bases, there was a span of 13 bases. CDR3 size: 14 residues. Looked up from germline, CDR1 is LGHDT and CDR2 is YNNKEL (reference sequence). The CDR3 sequence: CASSPEGVSQPQHF. CDR3 DNA sequence: TGTGCCAGCAGCCCTGAAGGCGTCAGTCAGCCCCAGCATTTT.

This clonotype was detected only once. The chain recombines TRBV7-8 with TRBJ2-1; D is unclear. Germline V gene lookup returns CDR1 SGHVS and CDR2 FQNEAQ. The V end lost 5 bases, the J end lost 13 bases, and 18 bases lay between the germline ends. The CDR3 sequence is 13 residues long. The CDR3 reads CASSHFGTTNQFF. The DNA of the CDR3 is TGTGCCAGCAGCCACTTTGGTACTACGAATCAGTTCTTC.

This clonotype was seen at least ten times. J is TRBJ2-2 and V is TRBV28; 13 bases agree with TRBD2. Germline CDR1 reads MDHEN; CDR2 reads SYDVKM. CDR3 length: 19 residues. V dropped 3 bases and J dropped 0; count of bases not matched to a gene: 7. The CDR3, as DNA: TGTGCCAGCAGTTTCGAGACTAGCGGGAGGACACCGAACACCGGGGAGCTGTTTTTT. Translated: CASSFETSGRTPNTGELFF.

This chain connects TRBV9 to TRBJ2-1; TRBD2 aligns across 9 bases. This CDR3 spans 15 amino acids. V lost 0 bases to trimming and J lost 7 bases; unmatched junction nucleotides: 5. Per the germline V gene, CDR1 is SGDLS and CDR2 is YYNGEE. In nucleotides, the CDR3 is TGTGCCAGCAGCGTAGGCGGGAGGGCTGGTAATGAGCAGTTCTTC. Translation: CASSVGGRAGNEQFF.

With respect to this clonotype: Since the CDR3 does not end with the conserved phenylalanine or tryptophan, this likely comes from a read error. The chain has TRBV29-1 and TRBJ2-3, with 13 bases identical to TRBD2. CDR1 is SQVTM and CDR2 is ANQGSEA in the germline V gene. The CDR3 has 19 amino acids. The J segment lost 0 bases and the V segment lost 5 bases, leaving 14 bases of the junction unmatched. This CDR3 reads CSVKTRGTSGNPSTDTQYL. The CDR3, as DNA: TGCAGCGTTAAAACGCGTGGGACTAGCGGGAACCCTAGCACAGATACGCAGTATCTT.